Sequencing of this T cell receptor beta chain was carried out in a study of T cell responses to AZD1222 COVID-19 vaccine. Study conclusions and caveats: Dominant at 160-218 and 743-854, vaccine-associated CD4 TCRs also spanned spike. Donors were mostly white British, more females; clonal diversity possibly underestimated.

About this clone itself: Its antigen is not known.

This CDR3 is 16 amino acids long. With 3 bases clipped from V and 4 bases from J, the junction kept 4 bases outside the gene matches. Looked up from germline, CDR1 is SGHRS and CDR2 is YFSETQ. Only in-frame clones appear in the TCRdb table, and some are missing; sequencing was by immunoSEQ multiplex PCR. The data contain roughly 150,000 clones, 85% to 95% of them seen just once; the ten biggest clones take up around 2.3%. The TCR sequence derives from an adult in good health. The sequenced sample was peripheral blood, obtained on day 0 of AZD1222 vaccination. The chain links TRBV5-1 to TRBJ2-2; 12 bases agree with TRBD2. The CDR3 DNA sequence: TGCGCCAGCAGCTCCAGGACTAGCGGGGCCACCGGGGAGCTGTTTTTT. It codes for CASSSRTSGATGELFF.